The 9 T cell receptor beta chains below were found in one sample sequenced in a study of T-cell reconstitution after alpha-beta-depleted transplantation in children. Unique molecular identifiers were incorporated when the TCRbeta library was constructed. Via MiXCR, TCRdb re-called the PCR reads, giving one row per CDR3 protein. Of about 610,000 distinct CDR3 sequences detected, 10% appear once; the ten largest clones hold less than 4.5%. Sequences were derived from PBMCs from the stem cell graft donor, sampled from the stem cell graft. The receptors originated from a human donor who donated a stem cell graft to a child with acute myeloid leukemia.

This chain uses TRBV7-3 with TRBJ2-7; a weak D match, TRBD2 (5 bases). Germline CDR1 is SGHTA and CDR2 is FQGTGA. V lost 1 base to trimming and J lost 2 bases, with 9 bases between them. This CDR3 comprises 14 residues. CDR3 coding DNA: TGTGCCAGCAGCTTAAATCCCGGGACCTACGAGCAGTACTTC. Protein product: CASSLNPGTYEQYF.

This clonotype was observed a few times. The CDR3 here is CASSIGGRTEQFF. CDR3 DNA: TGTGCCAGTAGTATAGGGGGGCGGACTGAGCAGTTCTTC. The chain recombines TRBV19 with TRBJ2-1; possible D gene TRBD1, 6 bases. The germline V and J ends were trimmed by 1 base and 9 bases, with 10 bases remaining between them. There are 13 residues in the CDR3. Germline V gene data show CDR1 as LNHDA and CDR2 as SQIVND (reference sequence).

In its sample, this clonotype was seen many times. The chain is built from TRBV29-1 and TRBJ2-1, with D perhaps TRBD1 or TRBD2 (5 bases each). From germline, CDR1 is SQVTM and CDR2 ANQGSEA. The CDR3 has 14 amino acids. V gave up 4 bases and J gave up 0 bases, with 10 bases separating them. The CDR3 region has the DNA TGCAGCGTTGGTCGGGGCAGCTCCTACAATGAGCAGTTCTTC. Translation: CSVGRGSSYNEQFF.

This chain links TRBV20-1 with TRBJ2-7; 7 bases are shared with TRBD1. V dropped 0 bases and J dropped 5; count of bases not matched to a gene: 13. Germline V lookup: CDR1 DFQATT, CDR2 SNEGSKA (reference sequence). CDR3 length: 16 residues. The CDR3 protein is CSARDPHRGLRDEQYF. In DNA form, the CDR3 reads TGCAGTGCTAGAGATCCCCACAGGGGCCTTCGGGACGAGCAGTACTTC.

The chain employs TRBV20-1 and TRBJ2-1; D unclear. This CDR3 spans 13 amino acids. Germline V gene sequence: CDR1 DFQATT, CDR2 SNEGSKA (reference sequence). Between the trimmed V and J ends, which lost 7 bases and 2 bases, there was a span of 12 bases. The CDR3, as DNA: TGCAGTGTTTGGAGCCCCCCCTACAATGAGCAGTTCTTC. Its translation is CSVWSPPYNEQFF.

The CDR3 nucleotides are TGTGCCACCAGCACCGGCTCACTAGCGGCATACCCAGATACGCAGTATTTT. Translated: CATSTGSLAAYPDTQYF. The chain couples TRBV15 to TRBJ2-3, with TRBD2 identical over 8 bases. This CDR3 region has 17 residues. With 4 bases clipped from V and 4 bases from J, the junction kept 13 bases outside the gene matches. Germline V gene data show CDR1 as LNHNV and CDR2 as YYDKDF (reference sequence). The full variable domain, its missing parts supplied by reference TRBV15 and TRBJ2-3, is DAMVIQNPRYQVTQFGKPVTLSCSQTLNHNVMYWYQQKSSQAPKLLFHYYDKDFNNEADTPDNFQSRRPNTSFCFLDIRSPGLGDTAMYLCATSTGSLAAYPDTQYFGPGTRLTVL.

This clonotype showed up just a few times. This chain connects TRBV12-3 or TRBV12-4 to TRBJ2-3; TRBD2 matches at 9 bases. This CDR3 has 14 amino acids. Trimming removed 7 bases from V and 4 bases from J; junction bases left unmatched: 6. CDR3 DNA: TGTGCCAGCATAATAGCGGGAGAGGCAGATACGCAGTATTTT. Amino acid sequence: CASIIAGEADTQYF.

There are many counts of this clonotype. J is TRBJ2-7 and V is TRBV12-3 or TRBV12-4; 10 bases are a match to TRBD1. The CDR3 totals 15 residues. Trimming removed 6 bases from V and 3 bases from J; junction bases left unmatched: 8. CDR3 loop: CASRGTGTGVYEQYF. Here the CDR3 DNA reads TGTGCCAGCAGGGGGACCGGGACAGGGGTCTACGAGCAGTACTTC.

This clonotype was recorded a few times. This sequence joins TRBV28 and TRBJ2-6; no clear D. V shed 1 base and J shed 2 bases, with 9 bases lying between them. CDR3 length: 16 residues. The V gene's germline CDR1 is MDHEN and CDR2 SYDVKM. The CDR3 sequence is CASSLYRAAGANVLTF. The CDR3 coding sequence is TGTGCCAGCAGTTTATACCGGGCAGCTGGGGCCAACGTCCTGACTTTC. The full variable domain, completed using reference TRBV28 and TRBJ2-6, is DVKVTQSSRYLVKRTGEKVFLECVQDMDHENMFWYRQDPGLGLRLIYFSYDVKMKEKGDIPEGYSVSREKKERFSLILESASTNQTSMYLCASSLYRAAGANVLTFGAGSRLTVL.